Detailed here is one TCR beta chain. What it binds is unknown. Repertoires were generated with immunoSEQ multiplex PCR, while TCRdb's copy carries only in-frame clones and drops some. The sample lists about 2 million clones, about 95% occurring once. The naive CD8 fraction comprised CD45RO-negative cells positively selected for CCR7 and excluded terminally differentiated effector memory CD45RA+ cells. The CDR3 extends over 14 amino acids. Germline CDR1 is MNHNY and CDR2 is SVGAGI (reference sequence). After removal of 2 bases from V and 5 bases from J, the junction contained 5 bases not matched to a gene. The data are from a study of shared clonotypes between healthy human individuals. Study-wide context: Researchers drew samples from a couple of women and a few men aged 18 to 49.

The study, taken as a whole, reports: The four-donor shared clonotypes exceeded non-shared clonotypes in generation probability, with non-shared ones scoring lower.

The sample comprised naive CD8+ T cells sorted from blood. The V and J genes are TRBV6-6 and TRBJ2-7, with 8 positions matching TRBD1. This TCR was recovered from a man aged 18 to 29 in good health. CDR3 sequence (DNA): TGTGCCAGCAGTTACGGGGGGACAGGAGACGAGCAGTACTTC. It encodes CASSYGGTGDEQYF.